This is a list of T cell receptor beta chains from one sample in a study of OX40 agonist ivuxolimab in advanced cancers. Data came from immunoSEQ multiplex PCR; TCRdb stores just in-frame clones and leaves some out. Here the sample spans more than 70,000 clones, under 95% being singletons. The starting material was CD4+ or CD8+ T cells sorted from blood, obtained in a trial of the OX40 agonist ivuxolimab. These receptors all stem from an adult with an advanced solid tumor such as melanoma, head and neck, liver or kidney cancer. The CDR3 runs from the conserved cysteine through the conserved F or W.

j_call v_call cdr3_aa
TRBJ2-7 TRBV6-1 CASSDPGTGRITYEQYF
TRBJ2-7 TRBV9 CASSVGQGSPYEQYF
TRBJ2-7 TRBV4-1 CASSQGVSGRVSYEQYF
TRBJ1-4 TRBV11-2 CASRRGGNEKLFF
TRBJ2-7 TRBV4-3 CASSQDSRNHYEQYF
TRBJ2-7 TRBV11-2 CASSHSGTGVYEQYF
TRBJ2-5 TRBV6-5 CASTNGPQETQYF
TRBJ2-7 TRBV4-3 CASSPRASGSYEQYF
TRBJ2-1 TRBV19 CASSIVASEGYNEQFF
TRBJ2-5 TRBV30 CAWSTDQETQYF
TRBJ1-1 TRBV28 CASSFTGGAEAFF
TRBJ2-7 TRBV27 CASSLAGTYYEQYF
TRBJ2-7 TRBV27 CASSFKYEQYF
TRBJ1-3 TRBV27 CASSLSPSSGNTIYF
TRBJ1-4 TRBV6-6 CASSYPQGAIGEKLFF
TRBJ2-5 TRBV27 CASSLLGPGETQYF
TRBJ1-2 TRBV6-5 CASSYGQSYGYTF
TRBJ2-5 TRBV27 CASSFVAGGPQETQYF
TRBJ2-5 TRBV7-3 CASSLFATSGRDDQETQYF
TRBJ1-2 TRBV7-9 CASGLTLREGANYGYTF
TRBJ1-1 TRBV27 CASSLSTSNTEAFF
TRBJ1-2 TRBV4-1 CASSQGGNYGYTF
TRBJ2-1 TRBV9 CASSPGLKANPYNEQFF
TRBJ2-3 TRBV5-6 CASSLARQGVIGDTQYF
TRBJ2-7 TRBV4-1 CASSQVQDSAEQYF
TRBJ1-4 TRBV2 CASSEGPGFGRPEEKLFF
TRBJ2-3 TRBV25-1 CARKIAGGGADTQYF
TRBJ2-7 TRBV5-1 CASSLDRGSYEQYF
TRBJ1-5 TRBV1 CTSSQDHRKGYSNQPQHF
TRBJ1-2 TRBV21-1 CASSEEEGCYTF
TRBJ1-1 TRBV7-2 CASRLRGGLNTEAFF
TRBJ1-5 TRBV19 CASNSGYYQPQHF
TRBJ2-3 TRBV27 CASSPGTSGSDTQYF
TRBJ1-4 TRBV28 CASSLSQGATNEKLFF
TRBJ2-1 TRBV5-4 CASSLAGLALNNEQFF
TRBJ2-2 TRBV7-9 CASSFHRDNTGELFF
TRBJ2-7 TRBV9 CASSVGGTSPYEQYF
TRBJ2-7 TRBV15 CATSRDSLAGGVHEQYF
TRBJ1-1 TRBV5-1 CASSPPGQGNTEAFF
TRBJ1-3 TRBV7-6 CASSLEGTGGAGNTIYF
TRBJ1-1 TRBV11-3 CASSPRTGGVTEAFF
TRBJ2-2 TRBV27 CASRAGSNTGELFF
TRBJ1-3 TRBV29-1 CSVEGGQGPGDTIYF
TRBJ2-1 TRBV11-2 CASSSPAEQFF
TRBJ2-7 TRBV5-6 CASSWDFNYEQYF